A single sample gave rise to the 3 T cell receptor beta chains below, sequenced in a study of shared clonotypes between healthy human individuals. Sequenced by immunoSEQ multiplex PCR; TCRdb stores in-frame clones only, minus some. The sample lists almost 700,000 clones, roughly 94% occurring once. CD8 cells classed as naive were CD45RO-negative and positively selected for CCR7, excluding terminally differentiated effector memory CD45RA+ cells. Sequencing used naive CD8+ T cells sorted from blood. Receptor source: a man aged 30-40 years in good health.

The rearrangement links TRBV7-2 to TRBJ1-4, with D hard to call. The V end lost 7 bases, the J end lost 0 bases, and 9 bases lay between the germline ends. From germline, CDR1 is SGHTA and CDR2 FQGNSA. CDR3 length: 14 amino acids. The CDR3 nucleotides are TGTGCCAGCACCCCGTCTGCAACTAATGAAAAACTGTTTTTT. Amino acid sequence: CASTPSATNEKLFF.

CDR3 nucleotide sequence: TGCGCCAGCTGCCTTGCGGAAGGGCAAGAGACCCAGTACTTC. This sequence encodes CASCLAEGQETQYF. The chain joins TRBV5-1 to TRBJ2-5; D unclear. The CDR3 runs to 14 residues. In germline, CDR1 is SGHRS, CDR2 YFSETQ. V was pared by 7 bases and J by 2 bases, with 15 bases between.

Note on this clone: The sample has other DNA sequences that encode this CDR3 too. V is TRBV4-1 and J is TRBJ2-7; D is possibly TRBD2 (5 bases). V lost 1 base and J 2 bases, leaving 9 bases between the germline ends. Germline V gene sequence: CDR1 MGHRA, CDR2 YSYEKL. The CDR3 contains 14 residues. The CDR3 sequence is CASSQAGLTYEQYF. CDR3 coding DNA: TGCGCCAGCAGCCAAGCGGGGTTAACCTACGAGCAGTACTTC.